One sample yielded the 10 T cell receptor beta chains listed below, sequenced in a study of blood T cells in healthy people across ages (dated by TCRdb to between 2014 and 2017). The library was obtained by 5' RACE. Reads for this sample came from an Illumina HiSeq 2500. A second PCR of roughly 7 to 12 cycles was run with a J-beta primer mix and a sample-barcoded 5' primer. Clones were called with MiXCR by TCRdb after fastp trimmed the public reads at Q25, and only in-frame beta chains were retained. Rows with a matching CDR3 protein are joined into one entry that keeps the most common DNA and genes. Recorded for this sample are about 730,000 distinct CDR3 sequences; around 40% of them occurred a single time. The ten largest clones add up to 20% to 25% of the sample. Sequencing used blood. Source of these receptors: a woman aged 60-70 years in good health.

This clonotype appeared many times. The J gene is TRBJ1-2, the V gene TRBV19; D unclear. This CDR3 is built from 16 residues. The ends were cut back, 2 bases at V and 1 base at J, with 14 bases in the middle. Germline CDR1 LNHDA, CDR2 SQIVND (reference sequence). The CDR3 region has the DNA TGTGCCAGTAGTATAATCGGTGAAGAGCTTAACTATGGCTACACCTTC. Translating it yields CASSIIGEELNYGYTF.

V is TRBV3-1 and J is TRBJ2-7, with TRBD2 identical over 9 bases. With 4 bases clipped from V and 10 bases from J, the junction kept 17 bases outside the gene matches. Germline lookup yields CDR1 LGHDT and CDR2 YNNKEL (reference sequence). This CDR3 is 16 amino acids long. Written as DNA, the CDR3 is TGTGCCAGCAGCCCATGGGGCGCTAGCGGGATAGAGACTCAGTACTTC. Amino acids: CASSPWGASGIETQYF.

J is TRBJ1-2 and V is TRBV7-6; possible D gene TRBD1, 5 bases. The CDR3 loop spans 12 amino acids. The germline CDR1 and CDR2 sequences are SGHVS and FNYEAQ. The V end was cut by 4 bases, the J end by 8 bases, with 11 bases between. The CDR3 sequence is CASSSGGEGYTF. The CDR3 coding sequence is TGTGCCAGCAGCTCCGGGGGTGAGGGCTACACCTTC.

This clonotype came up many times. As DNA, the CDR3 is TGTGCCAGCACCTTTCTCGGGAGATCGTCAGATACGCAGTATTTT. This gives the protein CASTFLGRSSDTQYF. The chain joins TRBV7-2 to TRBJ2-3; TRBD2 is a possible D gene (6 bases). The V end was cut by 7 bases, the J end by 4 bases, with 18 bases between. CDR1 and CDR2 from the germline V gene are SGHTA and FQGNSA. CDR3 size: 15 residues.

Concerning this clonotype itself: This may be a read error: a much more frequent sequence differs by one nucleotide. CDR3 DNA: TGTGCCAGCAGCGGGACAGGGGGCACCTACGAGCAGTACTTC. Translating it yields CASSGTGGTYEQYF. The chain recombines TRBV11-2 with TRBJ2-4, with TRBD1 matching over 12 bases. TRBJ2-7 matches the DNA end more closely, so the J call is doubtful. This CDR3 is built from 14 residues. Germline CDR1 and CDR2: SGHAT and FQNNGV.

The chain employs TRBV2 and TRBJ2-3; 8 bases fit TRBD2. Trimming at V came to 9 bases and at J to 1 base, leaving 3 bases not matched to a gene. The germline V gene has CDR1 SNHLY and CDR2 FYNNEI. The CDR3 runs 13 residues. The CDR3 nucleotides are TGTGCCAGTTGCGGGGGGCGCACAGATACGCAGTATTTT. This codes for CASCGGRTDTQYF.

A word on this clonotype: Just one base apart from a much larger clone, this may be a read error. The gene calls are TRBV13 and TRBJ2-7; TRBD2 agrees at 10 bases. The V and J ends lost 7 bases and 7 bases, in that order; junction bases with no gene match: 13. CDR3 size: 15 residues. Germline loops: CDR1 PRHDT, CDR2 FYEKMQ (reference sequence). The CDR3 reads CASTPGAGGFNEQYF. In nucleotides, the CDR3 is TGTGCCAGCACCCCAGGAGCGGGGGGGTTCAATGAGCAGTACTTC.

On this clonotype: One end of the junction varies from germline; a read error may be responsible. V and J are TRBV24-1 and TRBJ2-3; D gene ambiguous. This CDR3 region has 12 residues. Germline V gene data show CDR1 as KGHDR and CDR2 as SFDVKD. CDR3 sequence (DNA): TGTGCCACCAGTGCCGGAACAGATACGCTGTATTTT. Encoded protein: CATSAGTDTLYF.

This clonotype was recorded at least ten times. The chain links TRBV7-2 to TRBJ2-1; D unclear. Germline V lookup: CDR1 SGHTA, CDR2 FQGNSA. The CDR3 covers 13 residues. The V and J ends lost 4 bases and 6 bases respectively, with 10 bases between them. The CDR3 here is CASSSPPPNEQFF. The CDR3 nucleotides read TGTGCCAGCAGCTCGCCCCCACCCAATGAGCAGTTCTTC.

This clonotype was found once. The chain recombines TRBV20-1 with TRBJ2-3; D may match TRBD1 or TRBD2 (5 bases each). Trimming stripped 5 bases from V and 6 bases from J, with 15 bases between. The CDR3 sequence is 13 residues long. Germline lookup yields CDR1 DFQATT and CDR2 SNEGSKA (reference sequence). The CDR3 sequence: CSAPPGPPDTQYF. The DNA for the CDR3 is TGCAGTGCTCCCCCGGGGCCTCCCGATACGCAGTATTTT.